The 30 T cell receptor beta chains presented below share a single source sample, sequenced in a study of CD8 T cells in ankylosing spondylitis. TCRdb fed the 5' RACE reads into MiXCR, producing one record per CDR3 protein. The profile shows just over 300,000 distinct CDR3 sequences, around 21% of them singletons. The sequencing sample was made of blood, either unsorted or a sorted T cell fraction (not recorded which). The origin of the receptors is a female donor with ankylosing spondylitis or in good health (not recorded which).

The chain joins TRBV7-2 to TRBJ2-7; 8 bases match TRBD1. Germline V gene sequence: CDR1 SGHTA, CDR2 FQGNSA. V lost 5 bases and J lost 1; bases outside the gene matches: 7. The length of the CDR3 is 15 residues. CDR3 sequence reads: CASSERQGRSYEQYF. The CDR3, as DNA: TGTGCCAGCAGCGAACGACAGGGGCGGTCCTACGAGCAGTACTTC.

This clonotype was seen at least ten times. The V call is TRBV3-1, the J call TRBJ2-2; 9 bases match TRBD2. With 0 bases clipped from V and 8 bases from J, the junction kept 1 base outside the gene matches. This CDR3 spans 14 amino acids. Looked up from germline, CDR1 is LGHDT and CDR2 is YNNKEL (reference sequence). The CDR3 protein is CASSQDSGRGELFF. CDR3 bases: TGTGCCAGCAGCCAAGACAGCGGGAGGGGGGAGCTGTTTTTT. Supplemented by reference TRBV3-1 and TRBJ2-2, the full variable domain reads DTAVSQTPKYLVTQMGNDKSIKCEQNLGHDTMYWYKQDSKKFLKIMFSYNNKELIINETVPNRFSPKSPDKAHLNLHINSLELGDSAVYFCASSQDSGRGELFFGEGSRLTVL.

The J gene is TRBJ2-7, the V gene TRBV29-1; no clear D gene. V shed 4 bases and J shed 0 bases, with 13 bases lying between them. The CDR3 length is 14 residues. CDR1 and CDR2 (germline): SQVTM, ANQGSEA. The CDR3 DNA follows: TGCAGCGTTGCCCAGACCTATACCTCCTACGAGCAGTACTTC. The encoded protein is CSVAQTYTSYEQYF.

The CDR3 loop is CASRLGLAEETQYF. CDR3 DNA: TGTGCCAGCAGGCTGGGACTAGCGGAAGAGACCCAGTACTTC. The V call is TRBV28, the J call TRBJ2-5; 11 bases align to TRBD2. The CDR3 covers 14 residues. Germline CDR1 reads MDHEN; CDR2 reads SYDVKM. J gave up 3 bases and V 6 bases, and 3 bases lay outside the gene matches.

The CDR3 bases are TGTGCCAGTACTACGACAGGAGGGAGCAATCAGCCCCAGCATTTT. Its protein product is CASTTTGGSNQPQHF. The V and J genes are TRBV19 and TRBJ1-5, with TRBD1 as a possible D gene (6 bases). V lost 7 bases and J lost 1, with 14 bases in between. Germline V gene sequence: CDR1 LNHDA, CDR2 SQIVND (reference sequence). This CDR3 is 15 amino acids long.

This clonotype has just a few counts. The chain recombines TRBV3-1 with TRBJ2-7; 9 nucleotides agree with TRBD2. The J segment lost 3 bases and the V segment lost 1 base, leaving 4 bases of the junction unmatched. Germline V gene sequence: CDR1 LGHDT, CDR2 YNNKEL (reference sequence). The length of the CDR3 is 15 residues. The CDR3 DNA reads TGTGCCAGCAGCCAAGCACTAGCGGGCCTCTACGAGCAGTACTTC. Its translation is CASSQALAGLYEQYF.

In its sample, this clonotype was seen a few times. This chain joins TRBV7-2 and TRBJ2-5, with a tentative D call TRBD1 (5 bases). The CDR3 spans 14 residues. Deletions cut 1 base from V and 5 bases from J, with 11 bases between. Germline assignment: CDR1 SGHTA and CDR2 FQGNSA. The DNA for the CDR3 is TGTGCCAGCAGCTTAGGGGCAGGGTGGGAGACCCAGTACTTC. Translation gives CASSLGAGWETQYF. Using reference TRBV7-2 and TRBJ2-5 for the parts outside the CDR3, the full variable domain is GAGVSQSPSNKVTEKGKDVELRCDPISGHTALYWYRQSLGQGLEFLIYFQGNSAPDKSGLPSDRFSAERTGGSVSTLTIQRTQQEDSAVYLCASSLGAGWETQYFGPGTRLLVL.

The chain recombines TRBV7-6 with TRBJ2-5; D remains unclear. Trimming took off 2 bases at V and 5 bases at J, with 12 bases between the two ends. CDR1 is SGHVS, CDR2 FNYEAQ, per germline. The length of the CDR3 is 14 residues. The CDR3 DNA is TGTGCCAGCAGCTTAACCTTAATGGGGGAGACCCAGTACTTC. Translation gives CASSLTLMGETQYF.

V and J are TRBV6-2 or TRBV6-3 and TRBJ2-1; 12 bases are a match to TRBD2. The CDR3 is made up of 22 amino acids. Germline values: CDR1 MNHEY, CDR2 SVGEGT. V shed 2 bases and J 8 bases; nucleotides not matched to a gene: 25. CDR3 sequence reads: CASSYRMLRDRPTSGRLYEQFF. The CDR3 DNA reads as TGTGCCAGCAGTTACCGGATGCTTCGGGACAGGCCGACTAGCGGGAGATTATATGAGCAGTTCTTC.

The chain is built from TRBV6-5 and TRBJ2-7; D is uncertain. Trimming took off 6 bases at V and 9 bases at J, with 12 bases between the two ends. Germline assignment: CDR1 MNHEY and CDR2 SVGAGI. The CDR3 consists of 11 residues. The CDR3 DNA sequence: TGTGCCAGCAGAAACAGCGCCGCGCAGTACTTC. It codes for CASRNSAAQYF.

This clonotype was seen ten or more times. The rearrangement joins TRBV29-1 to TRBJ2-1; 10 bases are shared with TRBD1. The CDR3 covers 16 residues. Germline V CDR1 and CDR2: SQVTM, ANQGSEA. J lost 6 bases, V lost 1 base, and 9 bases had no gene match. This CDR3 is CSVEGEPGQGSNEQFF. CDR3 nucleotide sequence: TGCAGCGTTGAAGGAGAACCGGGACAGGGGTCCAATGAGCAGTTCTTC.

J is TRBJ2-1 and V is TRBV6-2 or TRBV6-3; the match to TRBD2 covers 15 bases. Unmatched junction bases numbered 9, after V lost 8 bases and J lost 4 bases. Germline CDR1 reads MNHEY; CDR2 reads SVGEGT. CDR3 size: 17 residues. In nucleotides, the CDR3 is TGTGCCAGCCTCGGACTAGCGGGAGGGTCCGGGTACAATGAGCAGTTCTTC. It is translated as CASLGLAGGSGYNEQFF.

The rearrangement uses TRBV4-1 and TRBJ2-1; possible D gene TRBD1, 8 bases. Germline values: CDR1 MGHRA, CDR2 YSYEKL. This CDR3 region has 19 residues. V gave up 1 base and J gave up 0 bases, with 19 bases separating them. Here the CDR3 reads CASSQGQGSGLSSYNEQFF. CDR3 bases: TGCGCCAGCAGCCAAGGACAGGGGTCGGGACTATCCTCCTACAATGAGCAGTTCTTC.

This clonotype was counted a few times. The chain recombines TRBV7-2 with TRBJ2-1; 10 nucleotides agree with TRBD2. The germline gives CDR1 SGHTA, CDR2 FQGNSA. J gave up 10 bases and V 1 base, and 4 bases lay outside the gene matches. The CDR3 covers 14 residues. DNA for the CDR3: TGTGCCAGCAGCTTAGTGGGACTAGCGCGAGAGCAGTTCTTC. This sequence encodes CASSLVGLAREQFF.

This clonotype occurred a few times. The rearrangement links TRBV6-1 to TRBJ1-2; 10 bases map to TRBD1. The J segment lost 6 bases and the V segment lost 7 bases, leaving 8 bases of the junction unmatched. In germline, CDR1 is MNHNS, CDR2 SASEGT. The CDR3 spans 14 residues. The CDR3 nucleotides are TGTGCCAGCACTCGACAGGGGGCTTTGCATGGCTACACCTTC. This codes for CASTRQGALHGYTF.

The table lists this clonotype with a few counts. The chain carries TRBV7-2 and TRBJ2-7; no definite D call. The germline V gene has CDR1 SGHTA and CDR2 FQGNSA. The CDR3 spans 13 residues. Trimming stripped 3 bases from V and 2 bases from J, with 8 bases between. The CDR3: CASSFSKTYEQYF. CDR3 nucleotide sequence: TGTGCCAGCAGCTTTTCAAAAACCTACGAGCAGTACTTC.

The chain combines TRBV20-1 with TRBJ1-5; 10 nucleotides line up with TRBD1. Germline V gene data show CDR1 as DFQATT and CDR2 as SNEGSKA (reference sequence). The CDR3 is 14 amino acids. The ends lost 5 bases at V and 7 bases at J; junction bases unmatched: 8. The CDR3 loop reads CSALRDRGRQPQHF. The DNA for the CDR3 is TGCAGTGCTCTGAGGGACAGGGGTCGGCAGCCCCAGCATTTT.

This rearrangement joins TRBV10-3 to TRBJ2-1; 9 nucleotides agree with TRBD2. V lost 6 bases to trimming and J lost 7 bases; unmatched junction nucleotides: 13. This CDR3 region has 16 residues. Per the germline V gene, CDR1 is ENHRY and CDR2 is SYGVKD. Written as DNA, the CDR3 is TGTGCCATCAGGGCCCTTGGCGGGAGGGCCCGTAATGAGCAGTTCTTC. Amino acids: CAIRALGGRARNEQFF.

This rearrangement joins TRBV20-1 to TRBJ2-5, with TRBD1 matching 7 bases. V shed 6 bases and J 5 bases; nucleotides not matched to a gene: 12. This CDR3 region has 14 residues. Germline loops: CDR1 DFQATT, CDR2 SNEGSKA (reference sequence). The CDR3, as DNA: TGCAGTGCCCTGCCGACAGGGAGAGAGGAGACCCAGTACTTC. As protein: CSALPTGREETQYF.

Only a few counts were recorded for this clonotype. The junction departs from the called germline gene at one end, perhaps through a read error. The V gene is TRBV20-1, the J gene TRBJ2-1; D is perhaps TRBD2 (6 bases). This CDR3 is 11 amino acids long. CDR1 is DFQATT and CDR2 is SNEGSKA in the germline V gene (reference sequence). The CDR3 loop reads CSARLEFEEFF. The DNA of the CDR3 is TGCAGTGCCAGACTAGAGTTTGAGGAGTTCTTC.

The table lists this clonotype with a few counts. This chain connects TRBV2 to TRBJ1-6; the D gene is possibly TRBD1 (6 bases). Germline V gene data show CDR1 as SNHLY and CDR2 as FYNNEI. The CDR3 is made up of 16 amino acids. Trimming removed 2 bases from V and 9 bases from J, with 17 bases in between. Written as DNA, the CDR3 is TGTGCCAGCAGTGAACGGGGGGCAAACTCCGCTTCACCCCTCCACTTT. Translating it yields CASSERGANSASPLHF.

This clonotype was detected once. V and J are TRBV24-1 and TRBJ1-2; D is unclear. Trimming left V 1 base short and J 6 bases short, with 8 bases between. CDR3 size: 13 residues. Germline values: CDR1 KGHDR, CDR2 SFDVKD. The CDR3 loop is CATSDFKGDGYTF. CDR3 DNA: TGTGCCACCAGTGATTTTAAGGGAGATGGCTACACCTTC.

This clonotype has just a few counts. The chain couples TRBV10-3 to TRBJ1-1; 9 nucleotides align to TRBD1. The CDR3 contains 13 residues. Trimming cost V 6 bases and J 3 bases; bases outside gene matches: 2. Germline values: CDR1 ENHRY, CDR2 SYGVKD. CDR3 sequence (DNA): TGTGCCATCAGCGGGACAGGGTACACTGAAGCTTTCTTT. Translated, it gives CAISGTGYTEAFF.

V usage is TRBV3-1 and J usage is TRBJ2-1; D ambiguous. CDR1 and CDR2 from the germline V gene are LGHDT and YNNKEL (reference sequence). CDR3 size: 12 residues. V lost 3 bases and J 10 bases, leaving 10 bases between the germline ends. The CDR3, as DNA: TGTGCCAGCAGCCACCGACTCGGCGAGCAGTTCTTC. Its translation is CASSHRLGEQFF.

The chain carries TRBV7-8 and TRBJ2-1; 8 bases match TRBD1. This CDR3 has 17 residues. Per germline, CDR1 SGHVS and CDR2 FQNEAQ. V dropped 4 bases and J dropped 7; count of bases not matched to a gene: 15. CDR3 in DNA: TGTGCCAGCAGCTGGCCAGGGGGCGCAATAAAGGGGAATGAGCAGTTCTTC. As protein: CASSWPGGAIKGNEQFF.

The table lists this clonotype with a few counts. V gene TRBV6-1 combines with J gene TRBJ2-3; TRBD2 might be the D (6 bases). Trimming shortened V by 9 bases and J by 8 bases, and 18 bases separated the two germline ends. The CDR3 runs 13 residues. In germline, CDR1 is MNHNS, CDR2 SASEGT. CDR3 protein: CASTYRGTGTQYF. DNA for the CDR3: TGTGCCAGTACCTATCGCGGGACGGGTACGCAGTATTTT.

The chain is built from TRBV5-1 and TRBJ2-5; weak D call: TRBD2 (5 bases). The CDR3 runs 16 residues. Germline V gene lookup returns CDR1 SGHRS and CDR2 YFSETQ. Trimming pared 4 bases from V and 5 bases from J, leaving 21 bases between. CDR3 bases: TGCGCCAGCAGCCCTGGCCGGGGAGATAGTGGGGAGACCCAGTACTTC. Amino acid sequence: CASSPGRGDSGETQYF. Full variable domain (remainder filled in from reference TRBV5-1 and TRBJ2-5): KAGVTQTPRYLIKTRGQQVTLSCSPISGHRSVSWYQQTPGQGLQFLFEYFSETQRNKGNFPGRFSGRQFSNSRSEMNVSTLELGDSALYLCASSPGRGDSGETQYFGPGTRLLVL.

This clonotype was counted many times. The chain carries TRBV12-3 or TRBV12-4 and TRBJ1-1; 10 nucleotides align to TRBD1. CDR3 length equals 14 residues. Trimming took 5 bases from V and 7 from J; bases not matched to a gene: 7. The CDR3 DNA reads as TGTGCCAGCAGTCCCAGACAGGGGGCAGGTGAAGCTTTCTTT. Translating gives CASSPRQGAGEAFF.

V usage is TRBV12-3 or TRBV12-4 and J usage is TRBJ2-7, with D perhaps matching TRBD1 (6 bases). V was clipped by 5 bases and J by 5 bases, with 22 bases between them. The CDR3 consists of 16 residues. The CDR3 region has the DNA TGTGCCAGCAGTCCCGGGGACCGGCTGGGGGCCAACGAGCAGTACTTC. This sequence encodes CASSPGDRLGANEQYF.

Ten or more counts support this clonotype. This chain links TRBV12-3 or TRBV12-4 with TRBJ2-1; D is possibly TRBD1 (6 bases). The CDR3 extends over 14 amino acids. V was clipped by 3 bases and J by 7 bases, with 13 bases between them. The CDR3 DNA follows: TGTGCCAGCAGTTTCACAGGGCGAGGAAATGAGCAGTTCTTC. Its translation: CASSFTGRGNEQFF.